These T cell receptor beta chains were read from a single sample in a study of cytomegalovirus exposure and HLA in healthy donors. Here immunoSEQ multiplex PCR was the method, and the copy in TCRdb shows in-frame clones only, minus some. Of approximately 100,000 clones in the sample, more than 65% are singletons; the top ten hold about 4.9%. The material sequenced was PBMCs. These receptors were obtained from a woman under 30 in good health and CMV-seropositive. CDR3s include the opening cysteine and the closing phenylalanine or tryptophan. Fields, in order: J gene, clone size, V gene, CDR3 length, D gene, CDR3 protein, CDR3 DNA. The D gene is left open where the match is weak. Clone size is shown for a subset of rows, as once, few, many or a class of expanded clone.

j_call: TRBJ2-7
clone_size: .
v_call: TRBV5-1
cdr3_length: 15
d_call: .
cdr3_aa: CASSLSSRELYEQYF
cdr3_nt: TGCGCCAGCAGCTTAAGTTCCCGGGAACTCTACGAGCAGTACTTC

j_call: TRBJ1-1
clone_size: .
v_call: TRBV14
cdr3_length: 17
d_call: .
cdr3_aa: CASSQELMAGVDTEAFF
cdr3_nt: TGTGCCAGCAGCCAAGAGTTAATGGCCGGGGTTGACACTGAAGCTTTCTTT

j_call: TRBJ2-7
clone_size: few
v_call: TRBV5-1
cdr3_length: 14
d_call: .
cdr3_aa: CASSLGRMDGVQYF
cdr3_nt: TGCGCCAGCAGCTTGGGACGAATGGACGGGGTGCAGTACTTC

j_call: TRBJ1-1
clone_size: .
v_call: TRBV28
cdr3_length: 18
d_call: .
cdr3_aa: CASSPFLADRASNTEAFF
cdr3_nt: TGTGCCAGCAGTCCCTTTTTGGCAGACCGAGCGAGTAACACTGAAGCTTTCTTT

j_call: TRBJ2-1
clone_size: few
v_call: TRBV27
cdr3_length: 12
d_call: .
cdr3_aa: CASSLASNEQFF
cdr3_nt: TGTGCCAGCAGTTTAGCCAGCAATGAGCAGTTCTTC

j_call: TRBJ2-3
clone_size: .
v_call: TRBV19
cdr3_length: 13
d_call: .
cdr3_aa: CASSIAGTDTQYF
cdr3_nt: TGTGCCAGTAGTATAGCGGGCACAGATACGCAGTATTTT

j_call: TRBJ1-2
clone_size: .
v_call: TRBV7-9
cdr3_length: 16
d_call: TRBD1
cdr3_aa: CASSLEGTELTGGYTF
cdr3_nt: TGTGCCAGCAGCTTAGAGGGGACAGAGCTAACGGGAGGCTACACCTTC

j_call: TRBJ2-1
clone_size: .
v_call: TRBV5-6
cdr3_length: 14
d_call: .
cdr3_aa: CASSFESSYNEQFF
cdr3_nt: TGTGCCAGCAGCTTCGAGAGCTCCTACAATGAGCAGTTCTTC

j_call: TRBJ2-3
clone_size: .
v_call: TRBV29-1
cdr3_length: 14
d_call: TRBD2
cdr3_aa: CSARTSGGTDTQYF
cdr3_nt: TGCAGCGCCCGGACTAGCGGGGGCACAGATACGCAGTATTTT

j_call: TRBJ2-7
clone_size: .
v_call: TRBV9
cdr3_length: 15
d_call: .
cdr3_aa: CASSVGPTGLYEQYF
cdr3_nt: TGTGCCAGCAGCGTAGGCCCTACAGGGCTATACGAGCAGTACTTC

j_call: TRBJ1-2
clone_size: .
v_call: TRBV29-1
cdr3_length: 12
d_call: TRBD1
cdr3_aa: CSGGTDLYGYTF
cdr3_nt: TGCAGCGGCGGGACAGACCTGTATGGCTACACCTTC

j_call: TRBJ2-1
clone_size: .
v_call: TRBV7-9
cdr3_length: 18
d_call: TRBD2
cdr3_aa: CASSLFLGLSGTNNEQFF
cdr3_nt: TGTGCCAGCAGCTTATTTCTTGGGCTTAGCGGGACGAACAATGAGCAGTTCTTC

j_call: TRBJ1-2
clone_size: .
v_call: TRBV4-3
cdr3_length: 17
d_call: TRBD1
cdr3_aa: CASSQGTGDVANYGYTF
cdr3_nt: TGCGCCAGCAGCCAAGGGACAGGGGACGTTGCTAACTATGGCTACACCTTC

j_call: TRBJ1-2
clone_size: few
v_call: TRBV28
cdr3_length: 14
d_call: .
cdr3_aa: CASRPAGIGYGYTF
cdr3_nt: TGTGCCAGCAGGCCCGCGGGGATTGGTTATGGCTACACCTTC

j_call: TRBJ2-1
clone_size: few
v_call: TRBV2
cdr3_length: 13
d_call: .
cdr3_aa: CAFRDSSYNEQFF
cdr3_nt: TGTGCCTTTCGGGATAGCTCCTACAATGAGCAGTTCTTC

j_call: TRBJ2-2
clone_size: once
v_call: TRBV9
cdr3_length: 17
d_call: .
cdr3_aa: CASSVGGGQRNTGELFF
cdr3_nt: TGTGCCAGCAGCGTAGGAGGCGGACAGAGAAACACCGGGGAGCTGTTTTTT

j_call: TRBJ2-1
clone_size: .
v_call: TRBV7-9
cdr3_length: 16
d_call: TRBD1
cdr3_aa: CASSFLGQGIGDEQFF
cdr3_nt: TGTGCCAGCAGCTTCCTTGGACAGGGGATTGGGGATGAGCAGTTCTTC

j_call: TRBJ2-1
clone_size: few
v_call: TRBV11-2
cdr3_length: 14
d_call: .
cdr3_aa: CASGRGGDYNEQFF
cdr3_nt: TGTGCCAGCGGCCGAGGCGGGGACTACAATGAGCAGTTCTTC

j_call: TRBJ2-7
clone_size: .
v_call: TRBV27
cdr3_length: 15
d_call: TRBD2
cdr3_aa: CASTKGTSGSYEQYF
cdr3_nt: TGTGCCAGCACCAAGGGGACTAGCGGTTCCTACGAGCAGTACTTC

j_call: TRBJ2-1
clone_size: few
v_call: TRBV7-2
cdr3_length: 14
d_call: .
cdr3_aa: CASSSPTSYNEQFF
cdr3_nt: TGTGCCAGCAGCTCGCCGACTAGCTACAATGAGCAGTTCTTC

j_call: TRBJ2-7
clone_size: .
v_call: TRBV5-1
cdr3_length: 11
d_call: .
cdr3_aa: CASSSTYEQYF
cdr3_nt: TGCGCCAGCAGCTCCACATACGAGCAGTACTTC

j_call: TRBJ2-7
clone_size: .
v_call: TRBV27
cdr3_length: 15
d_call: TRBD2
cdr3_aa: CASSKLAGGPGEQYF
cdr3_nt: TGTGCCAGCAGTAAGCTAGCGGGAGGGCCGGGAGAGCAGTACTTC

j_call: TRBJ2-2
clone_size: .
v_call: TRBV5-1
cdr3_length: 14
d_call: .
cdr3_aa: CASSGTPGAGELFF
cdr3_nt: TGCGCCAGCAGCGGGACGCCAGGGGCCGGGGAGCTGTTTTTT

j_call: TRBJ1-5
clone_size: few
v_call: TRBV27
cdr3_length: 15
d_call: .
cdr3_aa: CASSLLMSGDQPQHF
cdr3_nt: TGTGCCAGCAGTTTATTAATGTCGGGGGATCAGCCCCAGCATTTT

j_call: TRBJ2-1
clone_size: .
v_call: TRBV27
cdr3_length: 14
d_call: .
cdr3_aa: CASSLTAVYNEQFF
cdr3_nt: TGTGCCAGCAGTTTAACAGCGGTCTACAATGAGCAGTTCTTC

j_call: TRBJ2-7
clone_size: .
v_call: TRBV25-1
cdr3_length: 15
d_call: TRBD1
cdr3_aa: CASSQPGQAGYEQYF
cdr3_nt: TGTGCCAGCAGTCAACCGGGACAGGCTGGCTACGAGCAGTACTTC

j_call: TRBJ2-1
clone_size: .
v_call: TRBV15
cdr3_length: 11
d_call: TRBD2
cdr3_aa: CATAGVGEQFF
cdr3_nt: TGTGCCACCGCGGGAGTCGGAGAGCAGTTCTTC

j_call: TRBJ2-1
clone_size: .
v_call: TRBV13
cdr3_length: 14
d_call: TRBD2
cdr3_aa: CASSKGLAGVEQFF
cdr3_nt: TGTGCCAGCAGCAAGGGACTAGCGGGAGTAGAGCAGTTCTTC

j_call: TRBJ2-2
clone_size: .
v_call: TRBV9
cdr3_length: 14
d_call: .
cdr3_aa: CASSVAPRAGELFF
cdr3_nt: TGTGCCAGCAGCGTAGCCCCGCGGGCCGGGGAGCTGTTTTTT

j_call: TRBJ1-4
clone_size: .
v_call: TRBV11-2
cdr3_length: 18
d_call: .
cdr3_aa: CASSLDQALTAPNEKLFF
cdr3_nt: TGTGCCAGCAGCTTAGATCAAGCCCTCACCGCCCCTAATGAAAAACTGTTTTTT

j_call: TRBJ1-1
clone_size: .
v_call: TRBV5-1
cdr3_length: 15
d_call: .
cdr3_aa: CASSLVGAANTEAFF
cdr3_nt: TGCGCCAGTAGCTTGGTGGGGGCCGCGAACACTGAAGCTTTCTTT

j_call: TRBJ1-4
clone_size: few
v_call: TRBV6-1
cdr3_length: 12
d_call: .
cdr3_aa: CASNQEGEKLFF
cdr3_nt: TGTGCCAGCAACCAGGAGGGTGAAAAACTGTTTTTT

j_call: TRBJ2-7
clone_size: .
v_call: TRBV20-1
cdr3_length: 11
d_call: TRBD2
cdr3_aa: CSAGGVHEQYF
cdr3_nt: TGCAGTGCTGGGGGGGTCCACGAGCAGTACTTC

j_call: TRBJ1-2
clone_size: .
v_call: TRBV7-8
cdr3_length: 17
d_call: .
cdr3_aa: CASSLVAGAGGNYGYTF
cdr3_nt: TGTGCCAGCAGCTTAGTTGCAGGGGCGGGGGGGAACTATGGCTACACCTTC

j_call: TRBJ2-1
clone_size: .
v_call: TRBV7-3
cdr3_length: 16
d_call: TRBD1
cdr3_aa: CASSPGTGSSYNEQFF
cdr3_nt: TGTGCCAGCAGCCCAGGGACAGGTAGCTCCTACAATGAGCAGTTCTTC

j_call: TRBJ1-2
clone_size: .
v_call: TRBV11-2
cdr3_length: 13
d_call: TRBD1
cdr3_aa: CASSFQQGYGYTF
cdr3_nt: TGTGCCAGCAGCTTCCAACAGGGGTATGGCTACACCTTC

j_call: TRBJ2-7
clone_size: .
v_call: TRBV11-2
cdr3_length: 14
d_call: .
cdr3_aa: CASSPLQGGHEQYF
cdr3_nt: TGTGCCAGCAGCCCCTTACAGGGCGGTCACGAGCAGTACTTC